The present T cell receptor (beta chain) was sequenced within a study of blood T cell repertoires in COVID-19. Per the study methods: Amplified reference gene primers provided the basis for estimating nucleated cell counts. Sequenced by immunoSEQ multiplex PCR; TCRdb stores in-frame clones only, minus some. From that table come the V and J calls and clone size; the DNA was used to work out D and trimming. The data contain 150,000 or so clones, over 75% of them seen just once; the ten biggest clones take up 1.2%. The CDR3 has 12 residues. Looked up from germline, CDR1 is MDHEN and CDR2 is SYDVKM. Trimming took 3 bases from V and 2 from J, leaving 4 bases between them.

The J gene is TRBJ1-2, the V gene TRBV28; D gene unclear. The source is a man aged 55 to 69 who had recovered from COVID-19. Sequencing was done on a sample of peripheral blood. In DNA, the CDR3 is TGTGCCAGCAGTTTTAGAAACTATGGCTACACCTTC. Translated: CASSFRNYGYTF.